This TCR beta chain is drawn from a study of shared clonotypes between healthy human individuals. Healthy adults negative for HIV, lacking recent acute infections or vaccinations, served as donors. CD4+ cell separation produced CD45RA+ naive and CD45RA-negative memory subsets. The protocol was immunoSEQ multiplex PCR, while the TCRdb copy is restricted to in-frame clones and leaves out a portion. In the table there are over a million clones, approximately 80% of which are singletons. General study results and limits: An anticipated effect of sequencing depth on clonotype sharing among donors was recognized.

Concerning this clone: No antigen is known for it.

V was clipped by 3 bases and J by 4 bases, with 13 bases between them. The CDR3 spans 15 residues. CDR1 and CDR2 from the germline V gene are MDHEN and SYDVKM. The V and J genes are TRBV28 and TRBJ2-1, with D maybe TRBD1 (5 bases). Specimen: memory CD4+ T cells from PBMCs. Subset indicated: CD45RA-negative fraction. The receptor's source is a man aged 18 to 30 in good health. Some clones in this sample may be carry-over from other donors' samples. CDR3 sequence: CASSLWQGTYNEQFF. As DNA, the CDR3 is TGTGCCAGCAGTTTGTGGCAGGGTACGTACAATGAGCAGTTCTTC.